The clone carrying this TCR beta chain was recorded at least ten times. Ophthalmopathy patients had moderate-to-severe active disease, CAS ≥3, NOSPECS ≥4, and disease duration under 3 months. Looked up from germline, CDR1 is SGHAT and CDR2 is FQNNGV. The CDR3 runs to 13 residues. Trimming left V 5 bases short and J 7 bases short, with 11 bases between. These data come from a study of T cells in Graves' hyperthyroidism and ophthalmopathy. RNA transcripts provided the source from which TCR beta CDR3 regions were amplified. The HTBI primer set was used in a first-round RT-PCR of the TCR CDR3. Via MiXCR, TCRdb re-called the multiplex PCR reads, giving one row per CDR3 protein. The sample lists fewer than 750,000 distinct CDR3 sequences, approximately 15% occurring once.

The gene calls are TRBV11-2 and TRBJ1-4; the D is unclear. Sequenced material: blood. The source of this sequence is a woman aged 45 to 65 with Graves' ophthalmopathy. CDR3 in amino acids: CASSQSGPEKLFF. CDR3 DNA: TGTGCCAGCAGCCAATCCGGGCCTGAAAAACTGTTTTTT.